This TCR beta chain stems from a study of shared clonotypes between healthy human individuals (dated by TCRdb to the early 2020s). Study-wide context: The cohort comprised two women and a few men aged 18 to 49 years. The study deeply sequenced blood TCR repertoires of about 5 healthy adults to estimate repertoire size and the extent of clonotype sharing between individuals. Per donor, three plates each were used for CD4 naive and CD4 memory, two for CD8 naive, and one for CD8 memory. Between about 0.9 and 8.9 billion PBMCs per donor were obtained by leukapheresis. Libraries were prepared and TCR repertoires were sequenced by different laboratories using diverse techniques, in order to increase sequencing depth and limit assay-specific biases.

Points on this clone: There is no known antigen for this receptor. Base qualities are missing; no much larger clone stands one base away.

General conclusions and limits of the study: The small number of donors limited the genetic and exposure-history diversity represented. Based on pairwise subsampling, the degree of clonotype sharing among donors was expected to be affected by sequencing depth. Naive subsets generally had larger estimated clonotype richness than memory subsets. Rarefaction of sorted-subset datasets indicated incomplete sequencing despite the large sequencing depth. Clonotypes shared by all four sorted-subset donors showed higher generation probabilities than non-shared clonotypes. Sampling was limited to blood, and TCR repertoires in tissue likely differ from TCR repertoires in blood. Across a few donors, roughly 5.1% of naive CD4, roughly 3.8% of naive CD8, roughly 2.2% of memory CD4, and 0.4% of memory CD8 clonotypes were shared.

Using the deep immunoSEQ assay, TCR CDR3 regions were amplified from genomic DNA by multiplex PCR. Extracted genomic DNA from each cell subset was distributed evenly across all wells of several immunoSEQ 96-well plates, and each plate was treated as a replicate. For sorted subsets, 200 ng of genomic DNA, equivalent to 30,000 or so T cell genomes, went into each replicate PCR. Purified libraries were quantified with a Qubit 3.0 fluorometer, sized on a Bioanalyzer 2100, and re-quantified with the KAPA Library Quantification kit. Every immunoSEQ 96-well plate was sequenced on a separate single-read 150-cycle Illumina NextSeq 550 flow cell. The authors' pipeline ran thus. The immunoSEQ output contained only junctional sequences without quality scores, so filtering could not match that applied to full-length reads. To assign V/J genes and CDR3, sequences were annotated using PyIR, a Python wrapper for IgBLAST v1.9, with IMGT germline references. Any read was removed if the V/J assignment was weak (E-value above 1e-6), the CDR3 was missing, or the read contained stop codons, out-of-frame junctions, or ambiguous translated residues. V3J clonotypes were defined as sequences sharing an identical inferred V gene, J gene, and CDR3 amino acid sequence. Percentage overlap between repertoires was calculated by dividing the number of shared unique clonotypes by the size of the smaller repertoire. Three approaches were used to assess repertoire richness: RTK rarefaction, the Chao1 estimator, and Recon v2.1 estimates of unobserved clonotypes. Generation probabilities for all TCRbeta clonotypes obtained by the gDNA method from several donors were computed using OLGA. As stored in TCRdb, this immuneACCESS dataset retains in-frame rearrangements with V and J assigned. A fraction of the clones does not appear; measured against another copy, unresolved V genes explain less than half of the discrepancy, and the remainder lacks a known reason. For V, J and clone size, that table is used; D and trimming come from the DNA. This sample has approximately 2,200,000 clones in its table, and roughly 91% of those were observed once. The top ten hold roughly 1.7% of the sample.

CD8 naive samples consisted of CD45RO-negative cells that were positively selected for CCR7, yielding a CD45RA+CCR7+ population without TemRA cells. Healthy HIV-negative adults with no recently reported acute infections or vaccinations were included as donors. Only Caucasian adults living in Nashville, Tennessee, USA were represented among the donors. Blood was collected by leukapheresis, and PBMCs were isolated by Ficoll-Histopaque density gradient centrifugation and then cryopreserved in liquid nitrogen vapor phase. Analytical flow cytometry was used to check the purity and quantity of every magnetically sorted T cell population. Each sorted fraction had its genomic DNA isolated and then quantified by UV absorbance on a Nanodrop 2000c. CDR1 and CDR2 were assigned from the germline V gene as LGHNA and YSLEER. For this chain, trimming is 0 bases at the V end and 4 bases at the J end, and the number of junction bases without a gene match is 14. The CDR3 starts with the cysteine, ends with the phenylalanine, and has 18 residues. CDR3 DNA only is kept here, 54 bases in frame from base 1.

The sequencing input was naive CD8+ T cells from PBMCs. The cell subset or site tag for this specimen amounts to: CD45RA+CCR7+. The TCR was taken from a man aged 18 to 29 in good health. Some clones in this sample may be carry-over from other donors' samples. This chain is built from TRBV4-3 and TRBJ2-5, and 7 bases in between align with TRBD1. In nucleotide form, the sequence is TGCGCCAGCAGCCAAGATCCAAGGGGGCCTAGCAGGGGAGAGACCCAGTACTTC. Its amino acids are CASSQDPRGPSRGETQYF.